This record concerns one TCR beta chain sequence. Its cognate antigen is unknown. Sample treatment: approximately nine-day PBMC culture with coronavirus spike peptide pools or control peptides (ViraFEST assay). This record belongs to a study of vaccination and CD4 T cells after COVID-19. The wider study: Post-vaccine specimens were obtained a median around 79 days after dose two (range 14 to 241).

The Oncomine TCR Beta short-read assay was applied to DNA of cultured CD4+ T cells. TCRdb reprocessed the PCR reads with MiXCR, giving one entry per CDR3 protein. The table includes roughly 3,200 distinct CDR3 sequences, more than 75% detected once. The CDR3 is 14 amino acids. Trimming left V 5 bases short and J 1 base short, with 14 bases between. Germline V CDR1 and CDR2: DFQATT, SNEGSKA (reference sequence). The chain employs TRBV20-1 and TRBJ1-1, with a weak D call TRBD1 (5 bases). This receptor was obtained from a human donor who had recovered from COVID-19. The sample consisted of CD4+ T cells from blood, cultured in vitro. CDR3 protein: CSAPDGGWNTEAFF. The DNA of the CDR3 is TGCAGTGCTCCCGATGGGGGATGGAACACTGAAGCTTTCTTT.